The text below deals with one TCR beta chain. Produced via immunoSEQ multiplex PCR; TCRdb's table is partial and in-frame only. The data contain under 200,000 clones, around 90% of them singletons. These data come from a study of blood T cell repertoires in COVID-19. About the research overall: Spain, Italy and the United States supplied samples that represented acute and convalescent COVID-19.

This CDR3 spans 15 amino acids. From germline, CDR1 is SGHAT and CDR2 FQNNGV. The germline V and J ends were trimmed by 1 base and 3 bases, with 9 bases remaining between them. The sample was peripheral blood. The chain uses TRBV11-2 and TRBJ2-2, with D uncertain. The sequence was collected from a man in his fifties or sixties with acute or convalescent COVID-19. The CDR3 region is CASSLVPGYTGELFF. The CDR3 region has the DNA TGTGCCAGCAGCTTAGTCCCAGGATACACCGGGGAGCTGTTTTTT.